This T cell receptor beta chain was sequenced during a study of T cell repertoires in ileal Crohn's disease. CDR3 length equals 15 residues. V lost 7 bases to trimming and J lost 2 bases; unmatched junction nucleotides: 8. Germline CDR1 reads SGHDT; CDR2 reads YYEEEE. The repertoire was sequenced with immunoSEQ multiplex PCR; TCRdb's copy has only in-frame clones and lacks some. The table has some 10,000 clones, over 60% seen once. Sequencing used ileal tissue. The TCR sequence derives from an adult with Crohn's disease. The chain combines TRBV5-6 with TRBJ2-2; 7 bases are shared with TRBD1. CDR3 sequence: CASVETGFNTGELFF. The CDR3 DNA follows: TGTGCCAGCGTCGAGACAGGGTTTAACACCGGGGAGCTGTTTTTT.